Below are 7 T cell receptor beta chains sequenced from a single sample in a study of identical twins. Via MiXCR, TCRdb re-called the 5' RACE reads, giving one row per CDR3 protein. This sample has some 630,000 distinct CDR3 sequences, with just over 7% found just once. These sequences were also reported in another study, on yellow fever vaccine responses in identical twins.

Sequenced sample: PBMCs. These TCRs come from a woman aged 18 to 35 in good health.

This clonotype was detected only a few times. The chain carries TRBV12-3 or TRBV12-4 and TRBJ2-4; 8 bases align to TRBD1. CDR3 length equals 16 residues. The junction had 4 bases not matched to a gene; V was cut back by 3 bases and J by 0 bases. The CDR3: CASSLGQALAKNIQYF. CDR3 bases: TGTGCCAGCAGTTTGGGACAGGCCCTAGCCAAAAACATTCAGTACTTC.

This clonotype was recorded at least ten times. The CDR3 spells CASSQGLAGAPWEQYV. The CDR3 DNA reads TGTGCCAGCAGCCAGGGACTAGCGGGGGCACCATGGGAGCAGTACGTC. This chain uses TRBV3-1 with TRBJ2-7; 14 positions agree with TRBD2. J was trimmed by 7 bases and V by 3 bases; bases with no gene match: 8. Germline CDR1 reads LGHDT; CDR2 reads YNNKEL (reference sequence). CDR3 length: 16 residues.

At least ten counts were recorded for this clonotype. The chain employs TRBV12-3 or TRBV12-4 and TRBJ1-5; D might be TRBD1 (6 bases). The CDR3 is made up of 13 amino acids. V shed 7 bases and J shed 6 bases, with 13 bases lying between them. The CDR3 DNA is TGTGCCAGCAACCCCACAGGGACTCAGCCCCAGCATTTT. This gives the protein CASNPTGTQPQHF.

This clonotype was detected only a few times. The J gene is TRBJ2-1, the V gene TRBV5-1, with D perhaps TRBD2 (5 bases). Germline CDR1 reads SGHRS; CDR2 reads YFSETQ. This CDR3 is 16 amino acids long. V shed 0 bases and J shed 2 bases, with 12 bases lying between them. The CDR3 nucleotides read TGCGCCAGCAGCTTGGGAGGGAGCTCTACCTACAATGAGCAGTTCTTC. Its translation is CASSLGGSSTYNEQFF. Drawing the rest from reference TRBV5-1 and TRBJ2-1, the complete variable domain is KAGVTQTPRYLIKTRGQQVTLSCSPISGHRSVSWYQQTPGQGLQFLFEYFSETQRNKGNFPGRFSGRQFSNSRSEMNVSTLELGDSALYLCASSLGGSSTYNEQFFGPGTRLTVL.

This clonotype was observed many times. V and J are TRBV15 and TRBJ2-1; tentative D call: TRBD1 (6 bases). The CDR3 is made up of 16 amino acids. V gave up 3 bases and J gave up 2 bases, with 14 bases separating them. Germline CDR1 reads LNHNV; CDR2 reads YYDKDF (reference sequence). The CDR3, as DNA: TGTGCCACCAGCAGCGGCACAGGGCTCCCCTACAATGAGCAGTTCTTC. Protein: CATSSGTGLPYNEQFF.

This clonotype came up many times. The genes are TRBV15 and TRBJ2-1; 10 bases fit TRBD2. The germline CDR1 and CDR2 sequences are LNHNV and YYDKDF (reference sequence). The V gene end was trimmed by 3 bases and the J gene end by 2 bases; junction bases not matched to a gene: 4. The CDR3 is 16 amino acids. The CDR3 region has the DNA TGTGCCACCAGCAGTCAAAGCGGGGGGGCCTACAATGAGCAGTTCTTC. This sequence encodes CATSSQSGGAYNEQFF. The complete variable domain, with remaining parts taken from reference TRBV15 and TRBJ2-1, reads DAMVIQNPRYQVTQFGKPVTLSCSQTLNHNVMYWYQQKSSQAPKLLFHYYDKDFNNEADTPDNFQSRRPNTSFCFLDIRSPGLGDTAMYLCATSSQSGGAYNEQFFGPGTRLTVL.

The CDR3 DNA reads TGTGCCAGCAGTTTAGCGCGGGGTTTGACTAGCGGGAGGGGCAATGAGCAGTTCTTC. This codes for CASSLARGLTSGRGNEQFF. V and J are TRBV28 and TRBJ2-1; 14 bases are a match to TRBD2. The CDR3 runs 19 residues. V lost 2 bases to trimming and J lost 6 bases; unmatched junction nucleotides: 12. Germline V gene sequence: CDR1 MDHEN, CDR2 SYDVKM.